These T cell receptor beta chains were read from a single sample in a study of cytomegalovirus exposure and HLA in healthy donors. Libraries were prepared by immunoSEQ multiplex PCR; TCRdb keeps only in-frame clonotypes and omits some of them. The sample shows some 160,000 clones, more than 75% of them seen only once. Sequencing was performed on PBMCs. Receptor source: a male donor in good health and CMV-seronegative. Each CDR3 is given with its conserved first and last residue. Fields, in order: J gene, V gene, clone size, D gene, CDR3 protein, CDR3 DNA. A D gene is named only where the DNA matches it firmly. Expanded clones are given a class, and other clones once, few, many or no size at all.

TRBJ1-3 | TRBV23-1 | NA | NA | CSSSGNTIYF | TGTAGTAGCTCTGGAAACACCATATATTTT
TRBJ1-6 | TRBV7-8 | once | TRBD1 | CASSLNRGQSPLHF | TGTGCCAGCAGCCTAAACAGGGGGCAGTCACCCCTCCACTTT
TRBJ1-1 | TRBV6-1 | NA | NA | CASSTGAATEAFF | TGTGCCAGCAGTACTGGGGCGGCCACTGAAGCTTTCTTT
TRBJ1-5 | TRBV27 | NA | NA | CASTGGVDQPQHF | TGTGCCAGCACGGGAGGAGTGGATCAGCCCCAGCATTTT
TRBJ2-1 | TRBV15 | NA | NA | CATSRVGGGGGEQFF | TGTGCCACCAGCAGAGTGGGGGGCGGGGGCGGGGAGCAGTTCTTC
TRBJ2-1 | TRBV5-1 | NA | TRBD2 | CASSLRTSGGRGEQFF | TGCGCCAGCAGCTTGAGGACTAGCGGGGGCCGCGGTGAGCAGTTCTTC
TRBJ2-7 | TRBV6-6 | NA | TRBD2 | CASSPGRGHEQYF | TGTGCCAGCAGTCCCGGGAGGGGCCACGAGCAGTACTTC
TRBJ2-1 | TRBV9 | NA | NA | CASSVDPSGYNEQFF | TGTGCCAGCAGCGTAGATCCATCGGGATACAATGAGCAGTTCTTC
TRBJ2-7 | TRBV28 | NA | TRBD2 | CASSSEVAGEYEQYF | TGTGCCAGCAGTTCCGAGGTAGCGGGAGAGTACGAGCAGTACTTC
TRBJ2-7 | TRBV5-1 | NA | TRBD1 | CASSSVDRANEQYF | TGCGCCAGCAGCTCGGTGGACAGGGCGAACGAGCAGTACTTC
TRBJ2-2 | TRBV5-1 | NA | TRBD1 | CASSSKVQGSGAGELFF | TGCGCCAGCAGCTCGAAAGTACAGGGGTCGGGCGCCGGGGAGCTGTTTTTT
TRBJ2-2 | TRBV6-1 | NA | NA | CASRPGGADTGELFF | TGTGCCAGCCGTCCGGGGGGCGCAGACACCGGGGAGCTGTTTTTT
TRBJ2-7 | TRBV6-1 | NA | NA | CASSSLPSSYEQYF | TGTGCCAGCAGCTCACTCCCGAGCTCCTACGAGCAGTACTTC
TRBJ1-6 | TRBV18 | NA | NA | CASSPGTGSNSPLHF | TGTGCCAGCTCACCAGGAACGGGTTCTAATTCACCCCTCCACTTT
TRBJ2-7 | TRBV19 | NA | TRBD1 | CASSIRDRVSYEQYF | TGTGCCAGTAGTATCCGGGACAGGGTCTCCTACGAGCAGTACTTC
TRBJ2-3 | TRBV27 | NA | NA | CASSLWGLADTDTQYF | TGTGCCAGCAGTTTATGGGGTCTAGCAGACACAGATACGCAGTATTTT
TRBJ1-2 | TRBV18 | NA | NA | CASALDKSYGYTF | TGTGCCAGCGCGCTTGACAAGAGCTATGGCTACACCTTC
TRBJ2-7 | TRBV9 | few | NA | CARDAGKGSYEQYF | TGTGCCAGAGATGCGGGGAAGGGCTCCTACGAGCAGTACTTC
TRBJ1-1 | TRBV19 | NA | NA | CASSTPFQGPLNTEAFF | TGTGCCAGTAGTACGCCCTTTCAGGGGCCCCTGAACACTGAAGCTTTCTTT
TRBJ1-1 | TRBV7-3 | NA | NA | CASSSTGNTEAFF | TGTGCCAGCAGCTCCACAGGGAACACTGAAGCTTTCTTT
TRBJ2-1 | TRBV9 | NA | TRBD2 | CASSVGEGSSYNEQFF | TGTGCCAGCAGCGTAGGGGAGGGTAGCTCCTACAATGAGCAGTTCTTC
TRBJ1-1 | TRBV11-2 | NA | NA | CASSLLPGMGTEAFF | TGTGCCAGCAGCTTACTGCCAGGGATGGGGACTGAAGCTTTCTTT
TRBJ2-7 | TRBV28 | NA | TRBD2 | CASSSPSGRTSYEQYF | TGTGCCAGCAGTTCCCCTAGCGGGAGGACATCCTACGAGCAGTACTTC
TRBJ2-7 | TRBV9 | NA | TRBD1 | CASSVSGQGDEQYF | TGTGCCAGCAGCGTATCTGGGCAGGGGGACGAGCAGTACTTC
TRBJ2-1 | TRBV7-2 | NA | TRBD2 | CASSLNPAGVDNEQFF | TGTGCCAGCAGCTTAAATCCAGCGGGAGTGGACAATGAGCAGTTCTTC
TRBJ2-5 | TRBV11-2 | NA | TRBD2 | CASSLGVSGETQYF | TGTGCCAGCAGCTTAGGGGTTAGCGGGGAGACCCAGTACTTC
TRBJ2-5 | TRBV4-1 | few | TRBD2 | CASSRITSDQETQYF | TGCGCCAGCAGCCGCATTACTAGCGACCAAGAGACCCAGTACTTC